Only one count was recorded for the clone carrying this T cell receptor beta chain. As yet, its antigen is unknown. This sample is part of a study of T cell responses to AZD1222 COVID-19 vaccine. TCRdb's copy holds only in-frame clones and misses some; the assay was immunoSEQ multiplex PCR. This table has some 80,000 clones, 85% to 95% appearing once. Study findings and constraints: Two doses of AZD1222 preceded a rise in Spike-specific TCR breadth and depth. Only 6 or 7 AZD1222 recipients tested seropositive at baseline.

This receptor was taken from an adult in good health. The starting material was peripheral blood, obtained on day 0 of AZD1222 vaccination.

This chain's CDR3 is CASSQGLGGFSNQPQHF. The CDR3 DNA sequence: TGTGCCAGCAGCCAAGGGCTGGGAGGGTTTAGCAATCAGCCCCAGCATTTT. V is TRBV3-1 (or the pseudogene TRBV3-2) and J is TRBJ1-5, with D uncertain. Germline V gene data show CDR1 as LGHDT and CDR2 as YNNKEL (reference sequence). The CDR3 is made up of 17 amino acids. V gave up 1 base and J gave up 0 bases, with 13 bases separating them.